This T cell receptor (beta chain) was found in a study of T cells after yellow fever vaccination. About the research overall: Any fraction with a low cell number was prepared using SMART-Seq v4 Ultra Low Input. Study outcomes and limitations: After the booster, approximately 96% of CD4 and more than 85% of CD8 primary-response clones were re-detected. A small proportion of clonotypes was detected in both the CD4 and CD8 compartments.

This clonotype was counted ten times or more. Antigen: not known. TCR cDNA, made by 5'RACE template switching, carried an added universal primer site and UMIs. Each CDR3 protein gets one entry after TCRdb re-called the 5' RACE reads with MiXCR. This repertoire shows about 140,000 distinct CDR3 sequences, 6.6% found once; its top ten account for approximately 0.59%. This CDR3 region has 13 residues. The V and J ends lost 4 bases and 4 bases respectively, with 10 bases between them. CDR1 is SNHLY, CDR2 FYNNEI, per germline. The chain is built from TRBV2 and TRBJ1-1, with D possibly matching TRBD1 (5 bases). This sample comprised CD4+ T cells sorted from PBMCs, obtained 10 days after the yellow fever booster vaccination. This TCR derives from a man aged 25-45 years who received the YFV17D yellow fever vaccine. The CDR3 spells CASSVWGVTEAFF. CDR3 in DNA: TGTGCCAGCAGTGTCTGGGGGGTCACTGAAGCTTTCTTT.